These 27 T cell receptor beta chains originate from one sample sequenced in a study of graft-versus-host responses after intestinal transplantation. Antigen specificity for these receptors is unknown. TCRdb's copy holds only in-frame clones and misses some; the assay was immunoSEQ multiplex PCR. The data hold more than 100,000 clones, with approximately 96% observed a single time. This sample comprised unstimulated CD8+ T cells sorted from spleen or lymph node cells, obtained before intestinal transplant. The receptors stem from a human donor who received an intestinal transplant.

This rearrangement joins TRBV28 to TRBJ1-2; D is perhaps TRBD1 (6 bases). Germline V gene data show CDR1 as MDHEN and CDR2 as SYDVKM. The CDR3 totals 15 residues. Trimming took 7 bases from V and 2 from J, leaving 17 bases between them. As DNA, the CDR3 is TGTGCCAGCAACCCAATCGGGGGGCGGAACTATGGCTACACCTTC. As protein: CASNPIGGRNYGYTF.

J is TRBJ1-2 and V is TRBV12-5; D call uncertain. Germline values: CDR1 LGHNT, CDR2 FRNRAP. The CDR3 is made up of 13 amino acids. V dropped 6 bases and J dropped 4 bases, with 12 bases sitting between them. The CDR3 region is CASGPGPGYGYTF. As DNA, the CDR3 is TGTGCTAGTGGCCCCGGACCCGGCTATGGCTACACCTTC.

The chain carries TRBV6-5 and TRBJ1-5; D remains ambiguous. Trimming removed 8 bases at V and 3 bases at J, with 5 bases between. This CDR3 spans 11 amino acids. Germline assignment: CDR1 MNHEY and CDR2 SVGAGI. The CDR3, as DNA: TGTGCCAGCGGAATCAATCAGCCCCAGCATTTT. Its translation: CASGINQPQHF.

CDR3 sequence reads: CASSLSGGALENEQFF. DNA for the CDR3: TGTGCCAGCAGTTTATCGGGGGGGGCGCTGGAAAATGAGCAGTTCTTC. This sequence joins TRBV27 and TRBJ2-1; D possibly corresponds to TRBD2 (7 bases). From germline, CDR1 is MNHEY and CDR2 SMNVEV (reference sequence). V lost 0 bases and J lost 7, with 16 bases in between. The CDR3 has 16 residues.

This rearrangement joins TRBV30 to TRBJ2-1, with a tentative D call TRBD2 (6 bases). Trimming shortened V by 1 base and J by 4 bases, and 17 bases separated the two germline ends. The CDR3 totals 16 residues. The germline CDR1 and CDR2 sequences are GTSNPN and SVGIG (reference sequence). The CDR3 bases are TGTGCCTGGAGTGGCGGAGGGGTAGATCCTTACAATGAGCAGTTCTTC. Its translation is CAWSGGGVDPYNEQFF.

The chain employs TRBV5-6 and TRBJ1-1, with a tentative D call TRBD1 (6 bases). Germline assignment: CDR1 SGHDT and CDR2 YYEEEE. V lost 3 bases and J 2 bases, leaving 11 bases between the germline ends. This CDR3 has 14 amino acids. This CDR3 reads CASSYGTPNTEAFF. CDR3 sequence (DNA): TGTGCCAGCAGCTATGGGACACCTAACACTGAAGCTTTCTTT.

This chain connects TRBV28 to TRBJ2-1; no clear D gene. The CDR3 sequence is 14 residues long. V was cut by 3 bases and J by 2 bases, with 8 bases left in between. Germline CDR1 reads MDHEN; CDR2 reads SYDVKM. The CDR3 sequence is CASSFPGPYNEQFF. CDR3 coding DNA: TGTGCCAGCAGTTTCCCAGGCCCCTACAATGAGCAGTTCTTC. Combining the CDR3 with reference TRBV28 and TRBJ2-1 gives the whole variable domain DVKVTQSSRYLVKRTGEKVFLECVQDMDHENMFWYRQDPGLGLRLIYFSYDVKMKEKGDIPEGYSVSREKKERFSLILESASTNQTSMYLCASSFPGPYNEQFFGPGTRLTVL.

The chain combines TRBV27 with TRBJ2-7; D perhaps matches TRBD1 (5 bases). CDR3 length: 14 residues. V dropped 3 bases and J dropped 1 base, with 10 bases sitting between them. CDR1 is MNHEY, CDR2 SMNVEV, per germline (reference sequence). DNA for the CDR3: TGTGCCAGCAGTTTGGCAGGGATTTCCTACGAGCAGTACTTC. It codes for CASSLAGISYEQYF.

The rearrangement links TRBV5-5 to TRBJ1-2; D is possibly TRBD1 (5 bases). Germline CDR1 SGHKS, CDR2 YYEKEE (reference sequence). The length of the CDR3 is 13 residues. V lost 2 bases and J lost 4, with 9 bases in between. CDR3 protein: CASSLRDLYGYTF. Written as DNA, the CDR3 is TGTGCCAGCAGCTTACGGGACCTCTATGGCTACACCTTC.

The chain couples TRBV25-1 to TRBJ2-3; 7 bases match TRBD1. Germline assignment: CDR1 MGHDK and CDR2 SYGVNS. The CDR3 length is 15 residues. V was pared by 3 bases and J by 4 bases, with 7 bases of the junction left unmatched. The CDR3 sequence: CASSELTGDADTQYF. DNA for the CDR3: TGTGCCAGCAGTGAGCTTACAGGGGACGCAGATACGCAGTATTTT. Variable domain in full (rest from reference TRBV25-1 and TRBJ2-3): EADIYQTPRYLVIGTGKKITLECSQTMGHDKMYWYQQDPGMELHLIHYSYGVNSTEKGDLSSESTVSRIRTEHFPLTLESARPSHTSQYLCASSELTGDADTQYFGPGTRLTVL.

The chain has TRBV4-1 and TRBJ2-1; D remains unclear. The CDR3 covers 13 residues. Germline values: CDR1 MGHRA, CDR2 YSYEKL. V gave up 0 bases and J gave up 6 bases, with 6 bases separating them. CDR3 in amino acids: CASSQDGGNEQFF. DNA of the CDR3: TGCGCCAGCAGCCAAGATGGCGGCAATGAGCAGTTCTTC.

V usage is TRBV2 and J usage is TRBJ2-1; 9 bases are shared with TRBD1. The length of the CDR3 is 14 residues. V was clipped by 6 bases and J by 8 bases; unmatched bases: 8. The germline V gene encodes CDR1 SNHLY and CDR2 FYNNEI. The CDR3 sequence: CASRRGTGTYEQFF. The CDR3 nucleotides read TGTGCCAGCAGGAGGGGGACAGGGACGTATGAGCAGTTCTTC.

This clone appeared a single time. The chain carries TRBV28 and TRBJ2-5; 7 bases fit TRBD1. Germline V gene data show CDR1 as MDHEN and CDR2 as SYDVKM. This CDR3 is 14 amino acids long. J was trimmed by 4 bases and V by 4 bases; bases with no gene match: 6. CDR3 sequence (DNA): TGTGCCAGCAGTTACGTGTCAGGGGGAGAGACCCAGTACTTC. Its protein product is CASSYVSGGETQYF. The full variable domain, its missing parts supplied by reference TRBV28 and TRBJ2-5, is DVKVTQSSRYLVKRTGEKVFLECVQDMDHENMFWYRQDPGLGLRLIYFSYDVKMKEKGDIPEGYSVSREKKERFSLILESASTNQTSMYLCASSYVSGGETQYFGPGTRLLVL.

V is TRBV5-1 and J is TRBJ2-7; TRBD1 agrees at 8 bases. V dropped 4 bases and J dropped 3; count of bases not matched to a gene: 15. CDR1 and CDR2 from the germline V gene are SGHRS and YFSETQ. The CDR3 is made up of 17 amino acids. The CDR3 protein is CASSPILPNRGIYEQYF. As DNA, the CDR3 is TGCGCCAGCAGCCCGATTCTCCCTAACAGGGGGATCTACGAGCAGTACTTC. Drawing the rest from reference TRBV5-1 and TRBJ2-7, the complete variable domain is KAGVTQTPRYLIKTRGQQVTLSCSPISGHRSVSWYQQTPGQGLQFLFEYFSETQRNKGNFPGRFSGRQFSNSRSEMNVSTLELGDSALYLCASSPILPNRGIYEQYFGPGTRLTVT.

This chain uses TRBV19 with TRBJ1-1; 7 bases are shared with TRBD1. V lost 0 bases and J lost 0; bases outside the gene matches: 16. This CDR3 has 20 residues. Per germline, CDR1 LNHDA and CDR2 SQIVND (reference sequence). CDR3 in amino acids: CASSIDLTTVGQSMNTEAFF. DNA of the CDR3: TGTGCCAGTAGTATAGATCTAACGACCGTGGGACAGTCAATGAACACTGAAGCTTTCTTT.

V gene TRBV5-1 combines with J gene TRBJ2-7, with D tentatively TRBD1 (6 bases). The germline V gene has CDR1 SGHRS and CDR2 YFSETQ. The CDR3 sequence is 16 residues long. Trimming pared 4 bases from V and 3 bases from J, leaving 20 bases between. CDR3 loop: CASSLFGTRVSYEQYF. The CDR3 DNA sequence: TGCGCCAGCAGCCTTTTCGGGACAAGGGTTAGCTACGAGCAGTACTTC.

The V gene is TRBV10-2, the J gene TRBJ2-4, with 7 bases that match TRBD1. The V segment lost 4 bases and the J segment 8 bases; nucleotides outside the gene matches: 2. There are 12 residues in the CDR3. Germline V gene data show CDR1 as WSHSY and CDR2 as SAAADI. CDR3 bases: TGCGCCAGCAGTGGCCAGGGGGACATTCAGTACTTC. Encoded protein: CASSGQGDIQYF.

V and J are TRBV9 and TRBJ2-1; tentatively, D is TRBD2 (5 bases). CDR3 length: 16 residues. The germline V and J ends were trimmed by 0 bases and 1 base, with 11 bases remaining between them. The V gene's germline CDR1 is SGDLS and CDR2 YYNGEE. DNA of the CDR3: TGTGCCAGCAGCGTAGAGGGCGGAGGTTCCTACAATGAGCAGTTCTTC. This encodes CASSVEGGGSYNEQFF.

This clone was seen more than once but under ten times. The chain uses TRBV7-8 and TRBJ2-3, with D possibly TRBD2 on 6 matching bases. Deletions cut 5 bases from V and 1 base from J, with 16 bases between. This CDR3 comprises 16 residues. Germline-derived CDR1 and CDR2 are SGHVS and FQNEAQ. In DNA, the CDR3 is TGTGCCAGCAGCCCAACCCAGCGGGTACGCACAGATACGCAGTATTTT. It yields the protein CASSPTQRVRTDTQYF.

The chain carries TRBV5-4 and TRBJ2-2; D gene uncertain. Trimming took off 6 bases at V and 2 bases at J, with 8 bases between the two ends. The CDR3 has 13 amino acids. Germline assignment: CDR1 SGHNT and CDR2 YYREEE (reference sequence). CDR3 in amino acids: CASMNSNTGELFF. The CDR3 nucleotides are TGTGCCAGCATGAACAGTAACACCGGGGAGCTGTTTTTT.

The chain has TRBV5-6 and TRBJ2-7; maybe TRBD2 (5 bases). Looked up from germline, CDR1 is SGHDT and CDR2 is YYEEEE. This CDR3 has 15 residues. Trimming removed 1 base from V and 0 bases from J, with 11 bases in between. The CDR3 protein is CASSLSGIGSYEQYF. The CDR3 DNA sequence: TGTGCCAGCAGCTTGAGCGGCATAGGCTCCTACGAGCAGTACTTC.

The gene calls are TRBV6-5 and TRBJ1-1, with unresolved D. V lost 0 bases and J 4 bases, leaving 9 bases between the germline ends. The CDR3 extends over 14 amino acids. Germline CDR1 reads MNHEY; CDR2 reads SVGAGI. Here the CDR3 DNA reads TGTGCCAGCAGTTACTCCGGGGAGGCCACTGAAGCTTTCTTT. It encodes CASSYSGEATEAFF.

The chain combines TRBV12-2 with TRBJ2-7; TRBD1, as called in the table, went unchecked against the DNA. TRBV12-2 is a recognized pseudogene. The CDR3 consists of 15 residues. This CDR3 reads CASRFSGPGWYEQYF. For the CDR3, the DNA is TGTGCAAGTCGCTTTAGTGGGCCAGGGTGGTACGAGCAGTACTTC.

The table lists this clone with a count of one. This rearrangement joins TRBV19 to TRBJ1-2; 8 nucleotides match TRBD1. In germline, CDR1 is LNHDA, CDR2 SQIVND (reference sequence). Unmatched junction bases numbered 8, after V lost 6 bases and J lost 8 bases. The CDR3 length is 13 residues. The CDR3 spells CASRDREVEGYTF. DNA of the CDR3: TGTGCCAGTAGGGACAGGGAAGTGGAGGGCTACACCTTC.

The gene calls are TRBV4-3 and TRBJ2-7; D gene uncertain. The V gene lost 0 bases and the J gene lost 1 base, with 10 bases spanning the gap. Per germline, CDR1 LGHNA and CDR2 YSLEER. The CDR3 is 15 residues long. The CDR3 is CASSQDGIGSYEQYF. The CDR3 DNA follows: TGCGCCAGCAGCCAAGATGGCATAGGATCCTACGAGCAGTACTTC.

The rearrangement joins TRBV9 to TRBJ2-5, with D possibly matching TRBD1 (5 bases). The V end lost 4 bases, the J end lost 5 bases, and 18 bases lay between the germline ends. The CDR3 covers 15 residues. In germline, CDR1 is SGDLS, CDR2 YYNGEE. The CDR3 loop reads CASSPQSPGRETQYF. CDR3 nucleotides: TGTGCCAGCAGCCCCCAAAGCCCAGGGCGTGAGACCCAGTACTTC.

The chain combines TRBV7-9 with TRBJ2-7; D gene unclear. Germline V gene data show CDR1 as SEHNR and CDR2 as FQNEAQ (reference sequence). The CDR3 sequence is 14 residues long. V lost 5 bases and J 0 bases, leaving 11 bases between the germline ends. Here the CDR3 reads CASSPFPSSYEQYF. CDR3 DNA: TGTGCCAGCAGCCCGTTCCCGAGCTCCTACGAGCAGTACTTC.